One sample yielded the 5 T cell receptor beta chains listed below, sequenced in a study of T-cell reconstitution after alpha-beta-depleted transplantation in children. Unique molecular identifiers were used to barcode this TCRbeta library. TCRdb re-derived calls from the PCR reads in MiXCR, one entry per CDR3 protein. The table includes some 500,000 distinct CDR3 sequences, around 17% detected once. Sequencing used PBMCs from the stem cell graft donor, obtained from the stem cell graft. The receptors stem from a human donor who donated a stem cell graft to a child with acute lymphoblastic leukemia.

The rearrangement uses TRBV29-1 and TRBJ2-1; D may be TRBD1 (6 bases). CDR1 is SQVTM and CDR2 is ANQGSEA in the germline V gene. This CDR3 comprises 12 residues. V was trimmed by 7 bases and J by 12 bases, leaving 19 bases between them. The chain's CDR3 is CSGPRGNGGQFF. Written as DNA, the CDR3 is TGCAGCGGGCCCAGGGGTAATGGGGGGCAGTTCTTC.

This chain links TRBV2 with TRBJ2-7, with D uncertain. Germline V lookup: CDR1 SNHLY, CDR2 FYNNEI. This CDR3 region has 14 residues. The ends were cut back, 7 bases at V and 3 bases at J, with 16 bases in the middle. This CDR3 is CASKPTQKYYEQYF. In DNA form, the CDR3 reads TGTGCCAGCAAACCGACGCAGAAATACTACGAGCAGTACTTC. Full variable domain (outside the CDR3, taken from reference TRBV2 and TRBJ2-7): EPEVTQTPSHQVTQMGQEVILRCVPISNHLYFYWYRQILGQKVEFLVSFYNNEISEKSEIFDDQFSVERPDGSNFTLKIRSTKLEDSAMYFCASKPTQKYYEQYFGPGTRLTVT.

The J gene is TRBJ2-3, the V gene TRBV4-1; 9 positions agree with TRBD2. Germline CDR1 reads MGHRA; CDR2 reads YSYEKL. This CDR3 has 16 residues. V dropped 0 bases and J dropped 2; count of bases not matched to a gene: 3. The DNA of the CDR3 is TGCGCCAGCAGCCAAGAAATAGCGGGAGCCACAGATACGCAGTATTTT. Protein sequence: CASSQEIAGATDTQYF.

This clonotype appeared a few times. The chain links TRBV5-6 to TRBJ2-2; D possibly uses TRBD1 or TRBD2 (5 bases each). Per the germline V gene, CDR1 is SGHDT and CDR2 is YYEEEE. Trimming took off 2 bases at V and 0 bases at J, with 8 bases between the two ends. This CDR3 has 15 residues. As DNA, the CDR3 is TGTGCCAGCAGCTTCGGGGCCGCGAACACCGGGGAGCTGTTTTTT. As protein: CASSFGAANTGELFF.

Only a few counts were recorded for this clonotype. The rearrangement links TRBV7-8 to TRBJ2-1, with TRBD2 matching over 9 bases. CDR3 length: 17 amino acids. Germline CDR1 is SGHVS and CDR2 is FQNEAQ. V was pared by 1 base and J by 5 bases, with 9 bases of the junction left unmatched. CDR3 nucleotides: TGTGCCAGCAGCTTAGTGTGGACTAGCGCCCCCCACAATGAGCAGTTCTTC. This encodes CASSLVWTSAPHNEQFF. Filled out from reference TRBV7-8 and TRBJ2-1, the complete variable domain reads GAGVSQSPRYKVAKRGQDVALRCDPISGHVSLFWYQQALGQGPEFLTYFQNEAQLDKSGLPSDRFFAERPEGSVSTLKIQRTQQEDSAVYLCASSLVWTSAPHNEQFFGPGTRLTVL.